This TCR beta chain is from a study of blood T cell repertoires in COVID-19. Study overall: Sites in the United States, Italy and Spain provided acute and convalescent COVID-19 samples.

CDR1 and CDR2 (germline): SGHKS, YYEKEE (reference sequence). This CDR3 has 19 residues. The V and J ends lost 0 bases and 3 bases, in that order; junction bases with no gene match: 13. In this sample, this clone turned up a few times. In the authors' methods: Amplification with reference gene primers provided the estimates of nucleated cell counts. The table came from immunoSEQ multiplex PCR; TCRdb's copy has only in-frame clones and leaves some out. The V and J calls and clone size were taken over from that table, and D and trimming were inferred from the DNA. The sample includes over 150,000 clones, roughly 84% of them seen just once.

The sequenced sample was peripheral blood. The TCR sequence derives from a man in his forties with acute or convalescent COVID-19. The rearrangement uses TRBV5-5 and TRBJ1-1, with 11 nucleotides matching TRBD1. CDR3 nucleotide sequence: TGTGCCAGCAGCTTGGGCGTTCGCGGGACAGGGGGTAGGTACACTGAAGCTTTCTTT. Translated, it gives CASSLGVRGTGGRYTEAFF.